One sample yielded the 8 T cell receptor beta chains listed below, sequenced in a study of shared clonotypes between healthy human individuals (dated by TCRdb to 2018 to 2020). Receptor libraries were prepared by the immunoSEQ multiplex PCR assay. TCRdb stores this immuneACCESS table with in-frame sequences only. Part of the clones is absent; in the studies checked, under half of the shortfall reflects unresolved V genes, and no reason is known for the rest. This sample holds 1,100,000 or so clones; approximately 80% were observed only once. The ten largest make up approximately 0.52% of the sample. Sequencing used memory CD4+ T cells from PBMCs. The cell subset or site label on this specimen signifies: CD45RA-negative fraction. The receptors derive from a man younger than 35 in good health. Some clones in this sample may be carry-over from other donors' samples.

J is TRBJ1-2 and V is TRBV28, with 8 bases fitting TRBD1. V shed 3 bases, J shed 6 bases, and the junction held 6 bases outside the gene matches. Per the germline V gene, CDR1 is MDHEN and CDR2 is SYDVKM. This CDR3 spans 14 amino acids. The CDR3 sequence is CASSFLDRADGYTF. CDR3 nucleotides: TGTGCCAGCAGTTTCTTGGACAGGGCGGATGGCTACACCTTC.

The V and J genes are TRBV30 and TRBJ1-5, with a tentative D call TRBD1 (5 bases). The CDR3 sequence is 13 residues long. Germline V gives CDR1 GTSNPN, CDR2 SVGIG (reference sequence). V gave up 2 bases and J gave up 5 bases, with 10 bases separating them. CDR3 sequence reads: CAWSYGGDQPQHF. The CDR3 DNA reads TGTGCCTGGAGTTACGGGGGGGATCAGCCCCAGCATTTT.

For this clone: This could be a read error, since a much larger clone is one nucleotide away. V usage is TRBV6-5 and J usage is TRBJ2-3; 10 nucleotides agree with TRBD2. Per germline, CDR1 MNHEY and CDR2 SVGAGI. The CDR3 length is 14 residues. The V gene end was trimmed by 5 bases and the J gene end by 2 bases; junction bases not matched to a gene: 1. CDR3 sequence: CASSLAGATDTQYF. In DNA, the CDR3 is TGTGCCAGCAGTCTAGCGGGAGCCACAGATACGCAGTATTTT.

This clone was recorded once. The chain links TRBV2 to TRBJ2-6; D possibly corresponds to TRBD1 (5 bases). The CDR3 has 14 amino acids. Trimming removed 5 bases at V and 2 bases at J, with 7 bases between. Germline CDR1 SNHLY, CDR2 FYNNEI. CDR3 nucleotide sequence: TGTGCCAGCAGTCCAGGGACTGGGGCCAACGTCCTGACTTTC. This encodes CASSPGTGANVLTF.

This sequence joins TRBV6-6 and TRBJ2-1, with a possible D match to TRBD2 (5 bases). Deletions cut 5 bases from V and 0 bases from J, with 8 bases between. CDR1 is MNHNY and CDR2 is SVGAGI in the germline V gene (reference sequence). The CDR3 totals 14 residues. The CDR3 DNA sequence: TGTGCCAGCAGTGCGGGTAGCTCCTACAATGAGCAGTTCTTC. Protein product: CASSAGSSYNEQFF.

The V call is TRBV9, the J call TRBJ2-5; 7 bases align to TRBD2. The germline gives CDR1 SGDLS, CDR2 YYNGEE. The CDR3 has 11 residues. Trimming at V came to 10 bases and at J to 4 bases, leaving 4 bases not matched to a gene. CDR3 loop: CASGRGETQYF. DNA for the CDR3: TGTGCCTCTGGGAGGGGAGAGACCCAGTACTTC.

The genes are TRBV27 and TRBJ2-2; D remains unclear. Germline V lookup: CDR1 MNHEY, CDR2 SMNVEV (reference sequence). The ends were cut back, 7 bases at V and 5 bases at J, with 14 bases in the middle. The CDR3 sequence is 14 residues long. DNA of the CDR3: TGTGCCAGCACCCCGGTCCCGAGGACCGGGGAGCTGTTTTTT. It is translated as CASTPVPRTGELFF.

This sequence joins TRBV7-8 and TRBJ2-7; 7 bases are shared with TRBD2. From germline, CDR1 is SGHVS and CDR2 FQNEAQ. The J segment lost 4 bases and the V segment lost 1 base, leaving 7 bases of the junction unmatched. The CDR3 loop spans 15 amino acids. CDR3 amino acids: CASSLGSGAGYEQYF. CDR3 in DNA: TGTGCCAGCAGCTTAGGAAGCGGGGCGGGATACGAGCAGTACTTC.